These 20 T cell receptor beta chains came from one sample sequenced in a study of CD8+CD57+ T cells in acquired aplastic anemia. Genomic DNA served as template for TCR beta VDJ and CDR3 profiling. Via MiXCR, TCRdb re-called the reads, giving one row per CDR3 protein. The sample includes about 140,000 distinct CDR3 sequences, roughly two fifths of them seen just once. The sequenced material came from sorted CD4+, CD8+, or CD8+CD57+ T cells (not recorded which) from PBMCs. The origin of the receptors is a human donor in good health, serving as a control.

The chain combines TRBV15 with TRBJ2-6; 7 bases agree with TRBD1. This CDR3 has 16 amino acids. Germline V lookup: CDR1 LNHNV, CDR2 YYDKDF (reference sequence). J was trimmed by 0 bases and V by 8 bases; bases with no gene match: 7. The CDR3 nucleotides are TGTGCCACCGACCGGGACAGTCGCTCTGGGGCCAACGTCCTGACTTTC. Protein: CATDRDSRSGANVLTF.

This clonotype has ten or more counts. This chain uses TRBV18 with TRBJ1-1, with D perhaps matching TRBD1 (5 bases). V lost 3 bases to trimming and J lost 4 bases, with 12 bases between them. This CDR3 has 14 residues. From germline, CDR1 is KGHSH and CDR2 LQKENI. Written as DNA, the CDR3 is TGTGCCAGCTCACCGTACGGGACGGGCACTGAAGCTTTCTTT. This encodes CASSPYGTGTEAFF.

This clonotype was counted many times. The chain combines TRBV12-3 or TRBV12-4 with TRBJ2-1; 10 bases align to TRBD2. V trimming: 5 bases; J trimming: 7 bases; junction bases outside the gene matches: 8. This CDR3 is 15 amino acids long. The CDR3 DNA sequence: TGTGCCAGCAGTACCTTCTTGACTAGCGGGAATGAGCAGTTCTTC. Protein product: CASSTFLTSGNEQFF.

This clonotype has more than one count but fewer than ten. A much larger clonotype is one base distant, so this may be a read error. V is TRBV9 and J is TRBJ2-7; 7 bases are shared with TRBD1. CDR3 length: 15 residues. J was trimmed by 3 bases and V by 0 bases; bases with no gene match: 6. Germline V gives CDR1 SGDLS, CDR2 YYNGEE. CDR3 protein: CASSVGGAGGYEQYF. The CDR3 nucleotides are TGTGCCAGCAGCGTAGGAGGGGCAGGGGGCTACGAGCAGTACTTC.

This rearrangement joins TRBV2 to TRBJ1-1; no firm D call. V dropped 6 bases and J dropped 3 bases, with 8 bases sitting between them. CDR3 length: 12 residues. Germline CDR1 and CDR2: SNHLY and FYNNEI. The CDR3 loop reads CASRAMDTEAFF. The CDR3 DNA is TGTGCCAGCAGGGCGATGGACACTGAAGCTTTCTTT.

This clonotype occurred many times. The chain couples TRBV9 to TRBJ2-3, with D possibly matching TRBD2 (6 bases). The CDR3 extends over 13 amino acids. Deletions cut 0 bases from V and 4 bases from J, with 6 bases between. CDR1 is SGDLS, CDR2 YYNGEE, per germline. The DNA of the CDR3 is TGTGCCAGCAGCGTAGGGGGGGCAGATACGCAGTATTTT. It specifies CASSVGGADTQYF.

This clonotype was detected ten times or more. The chain joins TRBV20-1 to TRBJ2-4; D is unclear. The germline V gene has CDR1 DFQATT and CDR2 SNEGSKA (reference sequence). Trimming took off 6 bases at V and 0 bases at J, with 3 bases between the two ends. This CDR3 is built from 11 residues. The CDR3 sequence is CSAIAKNIQYF. CDR3 DNA: TGCAGTGCAATAGCCAAAAACATTCAGTACTTC.

At least ten counts were recorded for this clonotype. This sequence joins TRBV12-3 or TRBV12-4 and TRBJ2-3, with D hard to call. This CDR3 region has 14 residues. Deletions cut 3 bases from V and 4 bases from J, with 11 bases between. DNA of the CDR3: TGTGCCAGCAGTTTTCAAGGTACGGCAGATACGCAGTATTTT. Translated: CASSFQGTADTQYF.

The count of this clonotype is one. The chain employs TRBV19 and TRBJ2-7; 8 bases are a match to TRBD2. CDR3 length: 17 amino acids. Trimming took 5 bases from V and 2 from J; bases not matched to a gene: 14. Germline CDR1 is LNHDA and CDR2 is SQIVND (reference sequence). CDR3 in amino acids: CASSRLRVAGKPYEQYF. The CDR3 coding sequence is TGTGCCAGTAGTCGGCTAAGAGTAGCGGGGAAACCCTACGAGCAGTACTTC.

This clonotype occurred a few times. The rearrangement uses TRBV30 and TRBJ1-5, with unresolved D. The CDR3 is 14 residues long. V was trimmed by 0 bases and J by 4 bases, leaving 10 bases between them. Germline CDR1 and CDR2: GTSNPN and SVGIG (reference sequence). CDR3 in amino acids: CAWSVVPDNQPQHF. The CDR3 DNA follows: TGTGCCTGGAGTGTAGTTCCGGATAATCAGCCCCAGCATTTT.

The V and J genes are TRBV29-1 and TRBJ2-7; 8 positions agree with TRBD1. V shed 6 bases, J shed 2 bases, and the junction held 6 bases outside the gene matches. In germline, CDR1 is SQVTM, CDR2 ANQGSEA. This CDR3 has 13 residues. In DNA, the CDR3 is TGCAGCGTCCCGGACAGGGAGACCTACGAGCAGTACTTC. Translated, it gives CSVPDRETYEQYF.

The chain links TRBV18 to TRBJ1-5, with no clear D. This CDR3 comprises 15 residues. Germline V CDR1 and CDR2: KGHSH, LQKENI. The ends were cut back, 3 bases at V and 0 bases at J, with 9 bases in the middle. CDR3: CASSPGGYSNQPQHF. The CDR3 DNA follows: TGTGCCAGCTCACCGGGCGGGTATAGCAATCAGCCCCAGCATTTT.

This chain uses TRBV18 with TRBJ2-3, with 8 bases that match TRBD2. CDR3 size: 15 residues. Trimming cost V 7 bases and J 2 bases; bases outside gene matches: 8. Germline CDR1 KGHSH, CDR2 LQKENI. The DNA for the CDR3 is TGTGCCAGCTTTAGGCCGGGACTAGACACAGATACGCAGTATTTT. This gives the protein CASFRPGLDTDTQYF.

This clonotype was seen repeatedly, ten times or more. This chain joins TRBV24-1 and TRBJ2-2; the match to TRBD2 covers 7 bases. The J segment lost 5 bases and the V segment lost 9 bases, leaving 8 bases of the junction unmatched. Germline V gives CDR1 KGHDR, CDR2 SFDVKD. The CDR3 contains 14 residues. CDR3 sequence (DNA): TGTGCCACCTCCGGCGCCGGGAGGACCGGGGAGCTGTTTTTT. This codes for CATSGAGRTGELFF.

This clonotype was seen many times. This chain links TRBV19 with TRBJ1-2; TRBD1 is a possible D gene (5 bases). This CDR3 has 16 residues. Germline values: CDR1 LNHDA, CDR2 SQIVND (reference sequence). Trimming removed 7 bases at V and 0 bases at J, with 18 bases between. This CDR3 reads CASTTTRGKANYGYTF. CDR3 sequence (DNA): TGTGCCAGTACCACTACAAGGGGAAAAGCTAACTATGGCTACACCTTC.

This clonotype has ten or more counts. This chain connects TRBV29-1 to TRBJ1-3, with D possibly TRBD1 on 5 matching bases. The CDR3 totals 12 residues. The germline V gene encodes CDR1 SQVTM and CDR2 ANQGSEA. V was pared by 3 bases and J by 4 bases, with 7 bases between. The CDR3 DNA follows: TGCAGCGTTGACGACAGCGGAAACACCATATATTTT. This translates into CSVDDSGNTIYF.

This clonotype has only a few counts. The genes are TRBV24-1 and TRBJ2-5; 7 bases align to TRBD2. Germline CDR1 and CDR2: KGHDR and SFDVKD. V shed 4 bases, J shed 1 base, and the junction held 2 bases outside the gene matches. The CDR3 is 14 residues long. The CDR3 here is CATSDASGQETQYF. In nucleotides, the CDR3 is TGTGCCACCAGTGACGCTAGCGGCCAAGAGACCCAGTACTTC.

The chain recombines TRBV5-1 with TRBJ1-1; a possible D gene is TRBD1 (6 bases). There are 14 residues in the CDR3. Looked up from germline, CDR1 is SGHRS and CDR2 is YFSETQ. Between the trimmed V and J ends, which lost 4 bases and 4 bases, there was a span of 14 bases. CDR3 amino acids: CASSLSQGGTEAFF. DNA of the CDR3: TGCGCCAGCAGCCTCAGCCAAGGGGGCACTGAAGCTTTCTTT. The full variable domain, with the rest looked up from reference TRBV5-1 and TRBJ1-1, is KAGVTQTPRYLIKTRGQQVTLSCSPISGHRSVSWYQQTPGQGLQFLFEYFSETQRNKGNFPGRFSGRQFSNSRSEMNVSTLELGDSALYLCASSLSQGGTEAFFGQGTRLTVV.

In this sample, this clonotype turned up many times. The chain employs TRBV29-1 and TRBJ2-5, with 7 positions matching TRBD1. Germline lookup yields CDR1 SQVTM and CDR2 ANQGSEA. V shed 7 bases, J shed 1 base, and the junction held 6 bases outside the gene matches. The CDR3 loop spans 13 amino acids. CDR3 region: CSANRGPQETQYF. The CDR3 nucleotides are TGCAGCGCTAACAGGGGTCCCCAAGAGACCCAGTACTTC.

This clonotype was counted at least ten times. The chain uses TRBV7-9 and TRBJ2-1, with D perhaps matching TRBD1 (6 bases). Trimming stripped 5 bases from V and 0 bases from J, with 8 bases between. Germline V CDR1 and CDR2: SEHNR, FQNEAQ (reference sequence). This CDR3 region has 14 residues. CDR3 sequence reads: CASSLDSSYNEQFF. CDR3 DNA sequence: TGTGCCAGCAGCCTGGACAGCTCCTACAATGAGCAGTTCTTC.